This entry is about one T cell receptor beta chain. Deletions cut 6 bases from V and 5 bases from J, with 13 bases between. The CDR3 totals 12 residues. Germline V CDR1 and CDR2: SQVTM, ANQGSEA. The sample is drawn from a study of cytomegalovirus exposure and HLA in healthy donors. PCR used 60 Vbeta primers and 13 Jbeta primers. Method: immunoSEQ multiplex PCR; TCRdb's copy keeps in-frame clones and lacks some. Counted here are around 180,000 clones, around four fifths occurring once; the ten biggest clones make up 13%. The sequencing input was PBMCs. This receptor was identified in a woman between 50 and 59 years old in good health and CMV-seropositive. J is TRBJ1-1 and V is TRBV29-1; D unclear. The CDR3 nucleotides read TGCAGCGTCCAGTCGAGGAAGACTGAAGCTTTCTTT. Its translation is CSVQSRKTEAFF.